A selection of T cell receptor beta chains follows, all from one sample in a study of cytomegalovirus exposure and HLA in healthy donors. The method was immunoSEQ multiplex PCR; TCRdb's version includes in-frame clones alone and lacks a portion of them. Among around 150,000 clones listed, about 70% were seen once. Sequences were obtained from PBMCs. The receptors derive from a woman aged 40 to 49 in good health and CMV-seronegative. Both conserved end residues are part of each CDR3. The order of the fields is V gene, D gene, clone size, J gene, CDR3 protein, CDR3 DNA. A D gene is named only where the DNA matches it firmly. The size field is filled for only some rows; it gives once, few, many or a size class.

TRBV6-1,TRBD1,once,TRBJ1-2,CASRPTGSGYTF,TGTGCCAGCAGGCCGACAGGGAGCGGCTACACCTTC
TRBV5-1,TRBD1,NA,TRBJ1-1,CASSLTGGTEAFF,TGCGCCAGCAGCCTAACAGGGGGGACTGAAGCTTTCTTT
TRBV7-9,NA,NA,TRBJ2-2,CASSLTGTGELFF,TGTGCCAGCAGCCTAACAGGGACCGGGGAGCTGTTTTTT
TRBV28,TRBD1,NA,TRBJ1-1,CASSMGQEGTEAFF,TGTGCCAGCAGCATGGGACAGGAGGGGACTGAAGCTTTCTTT
TRBV7-7,NA,once,TRBJ2-5,CASSPFPETQYF,TGTGCCAGCAGCCCCTTTCCGGAGACCCAGTACTTC
TRBV2,NA,NA,TRBJ2-3,CASGSVTPRTDTQYF,TGTGCCAGCGGCAGCGTGACTCCCCGCACAGATACGCAGTATTTT
TRBV29-1,NA,NA,TRBJ1-1,CSVVMEGDTEAFF,TGCAGCGTTGTAATGGAGGGAGACACTGAAGCTTTCTTT
TRBV7-9,NA,NA,TRBJ1-5,CASSLDVAGNQPQHF,TGTGCCAGCAGCTTAGATGTGGCAGGTAATCAGCCCCAGCATTTT
TRBV19,NA,few,TRBJ1-6,CASSPSRGGGEDSPLHF,TGTGCCAGTAGTCCATCCCGGGGGGGAGGAGAGGATTCACCCCTCCACTTT
TRBV29-1,NA,NA,TRBJ1-5,CSVVWWRPDYSNQPQHF,TGCAGCGTTGTTTGGTGGAGACCCGACTATAGCAATCAGCCCCAGCATTTT
TRBV5-1,NA,NA,TRBJ2-2,CASSLAANTGELFF,TGCGCCAGCAGCTTGGCGGCGAACACCGGGGAGCTGTTTTTT
TRBV7-2,NA,NA,TRBJ1-6,CASSRDTLNSPLHF,TGTGCCAGCAGCCGCGACACGCTCAATTCACCCCTCCACTTT
TRBV28,NA,NA,TRBJ2-3,CASSSLRGSTDTQYF,TGTGCCAGCAGCTCCCTCCGCGGGAGCACAGATACGCAGTATTTT
TRBV5-1,NA,NA,TRBJ2-2,CASSSQTVNTGELFF,TGCGCCAGCAGCTCTCAGACAGTTAACACCGGGGAGCTGTTTTTT
TRBV7-8,TRBD1,NA,TRBJ2-1,CASSPGGWGSYNEQFF,TGTGCCAGCAGCCCAGGGGGTTGGGGGTCCTACAATGAGCAGTTCTTC